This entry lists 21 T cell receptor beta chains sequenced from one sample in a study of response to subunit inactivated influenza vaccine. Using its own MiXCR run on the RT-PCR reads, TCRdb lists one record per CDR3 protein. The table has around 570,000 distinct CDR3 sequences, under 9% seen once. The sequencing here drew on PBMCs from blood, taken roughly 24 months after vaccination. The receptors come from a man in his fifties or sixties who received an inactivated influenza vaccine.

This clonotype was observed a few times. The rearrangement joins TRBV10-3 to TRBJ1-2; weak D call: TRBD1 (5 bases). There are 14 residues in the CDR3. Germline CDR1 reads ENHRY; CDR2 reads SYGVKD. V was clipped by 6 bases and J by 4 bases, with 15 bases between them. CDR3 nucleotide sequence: TGTGCCATCAGACAACGGGGCTCATTCTATGGCTACACCTTC. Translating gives CAIRQRGSFYGYTF.

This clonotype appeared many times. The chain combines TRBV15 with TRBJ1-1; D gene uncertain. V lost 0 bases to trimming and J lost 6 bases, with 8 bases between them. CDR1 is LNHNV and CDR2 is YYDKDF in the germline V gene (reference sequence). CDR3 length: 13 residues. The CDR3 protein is CATSRDRAAEAFF. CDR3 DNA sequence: TGTGCCACCAGCAGAGATCGGGCAGCTGAAGCTTTCTTT.

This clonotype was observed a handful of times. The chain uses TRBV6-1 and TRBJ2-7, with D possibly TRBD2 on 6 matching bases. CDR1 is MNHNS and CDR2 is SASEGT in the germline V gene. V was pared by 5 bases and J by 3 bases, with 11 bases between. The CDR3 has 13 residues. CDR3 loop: CASSSGQYYEQYF. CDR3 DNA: TGTGCCAGCAGTAGCGGGCAATACTACGAGCAGTACTTC.

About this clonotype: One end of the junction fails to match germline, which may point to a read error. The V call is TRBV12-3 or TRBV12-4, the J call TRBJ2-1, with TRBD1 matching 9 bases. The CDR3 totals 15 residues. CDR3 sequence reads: CPSSLSGQGTNEQFF. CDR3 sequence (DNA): TGTCCCAGCAGTTTATCGGGACAGGGAACCAATGAGCAGTTCTTC.

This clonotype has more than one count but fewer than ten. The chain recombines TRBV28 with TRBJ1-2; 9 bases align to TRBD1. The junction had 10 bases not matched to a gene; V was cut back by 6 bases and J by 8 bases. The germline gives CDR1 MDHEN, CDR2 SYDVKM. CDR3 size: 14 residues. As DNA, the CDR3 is TGTGCCAGCAGGACGGGACAGGGAAGCAAAGGCTACACCTTC. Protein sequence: CASRTGQGSKGYTF.

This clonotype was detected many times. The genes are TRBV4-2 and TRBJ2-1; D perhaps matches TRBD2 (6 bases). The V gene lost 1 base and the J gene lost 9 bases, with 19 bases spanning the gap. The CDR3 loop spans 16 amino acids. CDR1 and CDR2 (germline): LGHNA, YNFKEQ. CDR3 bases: TGTGCCAGCAGCCAAGTGTTGTGGGAGGAGGTTGTTGAGCAGTTCTTC. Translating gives CASSQVLWEEVVEQFF.

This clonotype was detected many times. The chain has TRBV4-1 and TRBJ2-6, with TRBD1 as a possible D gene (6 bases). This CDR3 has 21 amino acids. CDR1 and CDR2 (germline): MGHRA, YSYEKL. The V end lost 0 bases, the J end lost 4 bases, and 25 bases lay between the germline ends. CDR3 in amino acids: CASSQEFPRTATSPGANVLTF. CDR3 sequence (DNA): TGCGCCAGCAGCCAAGAATTCCCCAGGACAGCCACTTCTCCCGGGGCCAACGTCCTGACTTTC.

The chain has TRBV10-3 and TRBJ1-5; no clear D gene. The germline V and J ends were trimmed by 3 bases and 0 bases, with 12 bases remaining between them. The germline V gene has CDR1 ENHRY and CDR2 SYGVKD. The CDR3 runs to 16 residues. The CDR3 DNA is TGTGCCATCAGTGATAAGGGTTGGGATAGCAATCAGCCCCAGCATTTT. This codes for CAISDKGWDSNQPQHF.

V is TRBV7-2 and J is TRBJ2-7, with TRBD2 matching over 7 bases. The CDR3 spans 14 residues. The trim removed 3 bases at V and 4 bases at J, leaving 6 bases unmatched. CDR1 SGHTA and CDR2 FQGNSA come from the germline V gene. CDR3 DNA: TGTGCCAGCAGCTTTGGCGGGGGTCGGTACGAGCAGTACTTC. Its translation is CASSFGGGRYEQYF.

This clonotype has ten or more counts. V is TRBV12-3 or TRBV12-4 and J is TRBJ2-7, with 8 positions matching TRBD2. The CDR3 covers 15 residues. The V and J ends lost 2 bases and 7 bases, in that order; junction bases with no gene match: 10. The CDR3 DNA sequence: TGTGCCAGCAGTTTATCGGCGCGGGGGGCCGCGGAGCAGTACTTC. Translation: CASSLSARGAAEQYF.

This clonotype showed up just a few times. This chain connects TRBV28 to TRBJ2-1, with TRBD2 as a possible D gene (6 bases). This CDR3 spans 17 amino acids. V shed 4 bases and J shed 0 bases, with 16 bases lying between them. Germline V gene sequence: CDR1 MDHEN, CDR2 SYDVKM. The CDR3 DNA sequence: TGTGCCAGCAGTTCCCCCGGGACTCCGAGCTCCTACAATGAGCAGTTCTTC. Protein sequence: CASSSPGTPSSYNEQFF. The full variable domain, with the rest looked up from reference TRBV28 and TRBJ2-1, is DVKVTQSSRYLVKRTGEKVFLECVQDMDHENMFWYRQDPGLGLRLIYFSYDVKMKEKGDIPEGYSVSREKKERFSLILESASTNQTSMYLCASSSPGTPSSYNEQFFGPGTRLTVL.

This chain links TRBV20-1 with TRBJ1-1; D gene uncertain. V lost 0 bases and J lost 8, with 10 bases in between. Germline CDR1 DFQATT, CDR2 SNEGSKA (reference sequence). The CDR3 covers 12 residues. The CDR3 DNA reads TGCAGTGCTAGAGATGGTAGGCCCGAAGCTTTCTTT. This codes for CSARDGRPEAFF.

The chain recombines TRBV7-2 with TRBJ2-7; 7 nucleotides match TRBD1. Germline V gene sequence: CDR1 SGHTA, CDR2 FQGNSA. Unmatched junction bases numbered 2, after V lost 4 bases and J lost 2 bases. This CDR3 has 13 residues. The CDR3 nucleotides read TGTGCCAGCAGCTCGGGACAGCCCTACGAGCAGTACTTC. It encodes CASSSGQPYEQYF.

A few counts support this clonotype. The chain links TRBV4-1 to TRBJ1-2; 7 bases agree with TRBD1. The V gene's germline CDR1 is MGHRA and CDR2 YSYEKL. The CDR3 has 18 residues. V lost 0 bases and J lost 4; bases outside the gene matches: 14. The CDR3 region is CASSQDATGRQRSYGYTF. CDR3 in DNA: TGCGCCAGCAGCCAAGATGCGACAGGGAGGCAACGGAGCTATGGCTACACCTTC.

CDR3 sequence reads: CASSLESGEQFF. The CDR3 DNA is TGTGCCAGCAGCTTAGAGAGTGGTGAGCAGTTCTTC. This chain uses TRBV7-9 with TRBJ2-1; no firm D call. Trimming left V 1 base short and J 9 bases short, with 7 bases between. The CDR3 is 12 amino acids. From germline, CDR1 is SEHNR and CDR2 FQNEAQ (reference sequence).

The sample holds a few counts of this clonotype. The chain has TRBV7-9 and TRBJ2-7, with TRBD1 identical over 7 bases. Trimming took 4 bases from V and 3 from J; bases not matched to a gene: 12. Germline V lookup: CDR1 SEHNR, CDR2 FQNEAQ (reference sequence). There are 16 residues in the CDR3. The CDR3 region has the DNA TGTGCCAGCAGCTCACGGACAGGAGCTACCTACTACGAGCAGTACTTC. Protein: CASSSRTGATYYEQYF.

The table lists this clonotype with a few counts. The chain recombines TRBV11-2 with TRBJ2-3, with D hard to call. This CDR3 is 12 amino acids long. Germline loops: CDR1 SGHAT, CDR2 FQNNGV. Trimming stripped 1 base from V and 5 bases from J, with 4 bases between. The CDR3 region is CASSLVVDTQYF. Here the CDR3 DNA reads TGTGCCAGCAGCTTAGTGGTAGATACGCAGTATTTT.

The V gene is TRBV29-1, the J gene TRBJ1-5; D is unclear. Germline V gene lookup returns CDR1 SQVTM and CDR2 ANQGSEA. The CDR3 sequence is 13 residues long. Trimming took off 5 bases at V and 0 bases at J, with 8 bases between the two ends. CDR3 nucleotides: TGCAGCGTTATGGAAAATAGCAATCAGCCCCAGCATTTT. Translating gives CSVMENSNQPQHF.

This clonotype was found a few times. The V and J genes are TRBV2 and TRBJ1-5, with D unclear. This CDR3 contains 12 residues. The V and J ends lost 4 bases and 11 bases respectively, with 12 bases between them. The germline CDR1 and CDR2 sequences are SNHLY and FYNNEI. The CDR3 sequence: CASSVSWSSQHF. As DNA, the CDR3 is TGTGCCAGCAGTGTTTCTTGGTCGTCCCAGCATTTT.

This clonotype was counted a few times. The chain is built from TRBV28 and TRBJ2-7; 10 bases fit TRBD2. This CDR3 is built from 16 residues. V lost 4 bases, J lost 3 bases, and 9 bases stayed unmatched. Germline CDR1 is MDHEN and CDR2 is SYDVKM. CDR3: CASSSIATSGFYEQYF. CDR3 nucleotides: TGTGCCAGCAGTTCAATCGCGACTAGCGGGTTCTACGAGCAGTACTTC.

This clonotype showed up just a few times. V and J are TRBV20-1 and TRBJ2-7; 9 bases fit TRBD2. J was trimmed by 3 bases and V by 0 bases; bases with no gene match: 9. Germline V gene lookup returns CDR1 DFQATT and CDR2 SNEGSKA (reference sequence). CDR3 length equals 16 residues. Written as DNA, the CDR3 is TGCAGTGCTAGAGATCTATTCCTAGCGGGACTCTACGAGCAGTACTTC. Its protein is CSARDLFLAGLYEQYF.